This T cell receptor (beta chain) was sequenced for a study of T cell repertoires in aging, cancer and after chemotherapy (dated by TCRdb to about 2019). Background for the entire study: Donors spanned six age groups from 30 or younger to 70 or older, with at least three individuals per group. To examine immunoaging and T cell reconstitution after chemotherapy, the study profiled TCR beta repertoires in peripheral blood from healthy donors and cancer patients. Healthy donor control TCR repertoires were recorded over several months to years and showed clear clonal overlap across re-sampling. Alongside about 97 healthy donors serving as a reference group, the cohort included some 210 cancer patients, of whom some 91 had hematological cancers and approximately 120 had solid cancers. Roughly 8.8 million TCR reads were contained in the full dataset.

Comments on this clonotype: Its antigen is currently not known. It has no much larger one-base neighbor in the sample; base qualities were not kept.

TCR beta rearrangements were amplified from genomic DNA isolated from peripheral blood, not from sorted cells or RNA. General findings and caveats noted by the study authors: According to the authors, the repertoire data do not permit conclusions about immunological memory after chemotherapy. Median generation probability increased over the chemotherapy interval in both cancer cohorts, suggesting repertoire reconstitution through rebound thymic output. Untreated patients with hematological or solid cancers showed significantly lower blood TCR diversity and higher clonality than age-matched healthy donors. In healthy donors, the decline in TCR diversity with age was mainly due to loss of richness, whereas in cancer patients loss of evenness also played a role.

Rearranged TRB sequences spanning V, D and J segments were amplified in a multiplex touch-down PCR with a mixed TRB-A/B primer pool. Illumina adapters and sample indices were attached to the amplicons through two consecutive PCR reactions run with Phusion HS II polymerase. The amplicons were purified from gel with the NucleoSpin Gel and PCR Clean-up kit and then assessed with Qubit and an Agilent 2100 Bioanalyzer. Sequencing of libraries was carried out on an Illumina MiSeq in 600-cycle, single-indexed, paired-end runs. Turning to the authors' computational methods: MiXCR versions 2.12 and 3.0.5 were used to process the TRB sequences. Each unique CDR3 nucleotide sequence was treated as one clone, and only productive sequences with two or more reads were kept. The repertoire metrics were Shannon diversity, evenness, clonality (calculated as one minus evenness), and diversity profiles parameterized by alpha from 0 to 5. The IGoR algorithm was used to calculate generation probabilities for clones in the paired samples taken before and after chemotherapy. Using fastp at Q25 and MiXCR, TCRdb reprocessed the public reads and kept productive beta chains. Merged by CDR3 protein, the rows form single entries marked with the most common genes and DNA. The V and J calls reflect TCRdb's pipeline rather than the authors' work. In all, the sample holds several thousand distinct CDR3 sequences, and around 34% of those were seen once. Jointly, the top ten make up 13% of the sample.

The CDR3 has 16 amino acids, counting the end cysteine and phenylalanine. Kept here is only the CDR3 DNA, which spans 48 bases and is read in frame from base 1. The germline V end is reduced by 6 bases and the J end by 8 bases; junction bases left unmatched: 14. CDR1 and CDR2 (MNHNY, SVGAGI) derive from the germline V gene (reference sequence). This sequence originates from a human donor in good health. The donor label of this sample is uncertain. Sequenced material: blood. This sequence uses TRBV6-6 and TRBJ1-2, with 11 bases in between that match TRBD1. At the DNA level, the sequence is TGTGCCAGCAGCCCCGAGAGGACAGGGGGCGCGACAGGCTACACCTTC. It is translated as CASSPERTGGATGYTF.